One sample yielded the 31 T cell receptor beta chains listed below, sequenced in a study of blood T cells in healthy people across ages. For the second PCR, which ran for roughly 6 to 12 cycles, a sample-barcoded 5' primer and a J-beta primer mix were used. TCRdb reprocessed the 5' RACE reads with MiXCR, giving one entry per CDR3 protein. This table has about 840,000 distinct CDR3 sequences, approximately 32% appearing once. The data also belong to a second study, concerning T cells of mothers and their children.

Sequencing was carried out using blood. The receptor source for this set is a woman aged 40-49 years in good health.

The chain links TRBV29-1 to TRBJ1-2; perhaps TRBD1 as D (6 bases). The V and J ends lost 5 bases and 1 base respectively, with 11 bases between them. This CDR3 region has 13 residues. Germline CDR1 and CDR2: SQVTM and ANQGSEA. In DNA form, the CDR3 reads TGCAGCGTTCTTCGACAGGATAACTATGGCTACACCTTC. This gives the protein CSVLRQDNYGYTF.

The chain joins TRBV7-3 to TRBJ1-1; D is undetermined. V lost 5 bases and J lost 4, with 11 bases in between. The CDR3 is 13 amino acids. Germline V lookup: CDR1 SGHTA, CDR2 FQGTGA. Here the CDR3 reads CASSPHVRTEAFF. DNA for the CDR3: TGTGCCAGCAGCCCACATGTGCGCACTGAAGCTTTCTTT.

The count of this clonotype is one. The chain employs TRBV28 and TRBJ2-3, with D maybe TRBD1 (6 bases). Per germline, CDR1 MDHEN and CDR2 SYDVKM. Trimming left V 5 bases short and J 5 bases short, with 20 bases between. CDR3 size: 16 residues. The CDR3 reads CASSSPSSGAGDTQYF. CDR3 nucleotide sequence: TGTGCCAGCAGTAGTCCTTCTTCAGGGGCCGGAGATACGCAGTATTTT.

This clonotype showed up just once. The rearrangement uses TRBV7-2 and TRBJ1-2; no firm D call. V dropped 5 bases and J dropped 0 bases, with 10 bases sitting between them. The CDR3 extends over 14 amino acids. From germline, CDR1 is SGHTA and CDR2 FQGNSA. The CDR3 sequence: CASSHLTANYGYTF. DNA for the CDR3: TGTGCCAGCAGCCACTTAACAGCTAACTATGGCTACACCTTC.

This clonotype has a count of ten or more. V and J are TRBV29-1 and TRBJ2-7, with 9 positions matching TRBD2. CDR3 size: 13 residues. Germline-derived CDR1 and CDR2 are SQVTM and ANQGSEA. The junction had 6 bases not matched to a gene; V was cut back by 7 bases and J by 2 bases. The CDR3 coding sequence is TGCAGCGGGTCTAGCGGGGCACCCTACGAGCAGTACTTC. It is translated as CSGSSGAPYEQYF.

In regard to this clonotype: This is likely a read error, given that the CDR3 carries no conserved phenylalanine or tryptophan at its end. J is TRBJ2-7 and V is TRBV7-9, with TRBD1 matching over 9 bases. Germline loops: CDR1 SEHNR, CDR2 FQNEAQ (reference sequence). This CDR3 spans 15 amino acids. V lost 5 bases, J lost 4 bases, and 9 bases stayed unmatched. In nucleotides, the CDR3 is TGTGCCAGCAGCACCGACAGGGGGGGAGTGTACGAGCAGTACTTA. Its translation: CASSTDRGGVYEQYL.

For this clonotype: A much larger clone differs from this one at a single base, so this may be a read error. The conserved phenylalanine or tryptophan normally closing the CDR3 is absent here, so this likely arose from a read error. The chain joins TRBV12-3 or TRBV12-4 to TRBJ2-1; 8 bases agree with TRBD2. CDR3 length: 15 residues. Trimming took 5 bases from V and 7 from J; bases not matched to a gene: 10. The DNA for the CDR3 is TGTGCCAGCAGTCCGCGGGGGGCCGGTGTAAATGAGCAGTTCATC. It specifies CASSPRGAGVNEQFI.

About this clonotype: Compared with germline, one end of the junction differs, possibly owing to a read error. The gene calls are TRBV12-3 or TRBV12-4 and TRBJ2-3; D tentatively fits TRBD1 or TRBD2 (6 bases each). This CDR3 is 14 amino acids long. CDR3 sequence reads: CASSPFGGTDAQYF. The DNA of the CDR3 is TGTGCCAGCAGCCCCTTCGGGGGCACAGATGCGCAATATTTT.

This chain joins TRBV12-3 or TRBV12-4 and TRBJ2-5; no definite D call. The ends were cut back, 5 bases at V and 5 bases at J, with 15 bases in the middle. This CDR3 region has 14 residues. The DNA of the CDR3 is TGTGCCAGCAGTCTTACCGCCGGTTGGGAGACCCAGTACTTC. It specifies CASSLTAGWETQYF.

This clonotype was counted at least ten times. The V and J genes are TRBV5-1 and TRBJ1-2; D ambiguous. Germline V gives CDR1 SGHRS, CDR2 YFSETQ. The CDR3 loop spans 16 amino acids. V was pared by 0 bases and J by 0 bases, with 12 bases between. As DNA, the CDR3 is TGCGCCAGCAGCTTGGAAGTGGTGTCCTCTAACTATGGCTACACCTTC. Its translation: CASSLEVVSSNYGYTF.

This clonotype has more than one count but fewer than ten. This rearrangement joins TRBV28 to TRBJ2-7; D is uncertain. Trimming left V 5 bases short and J 6 bases short, with 14 bases between. In germline, CDR1 is MDHEN, CDR2 SYDVKM. This CDR3 region has 13 residues. The CDR3 is CASSPRPRSEQYF. The CDR3 nucleotides are TGTGCCAGCAGTCCCCGGCCCCGTTCCGAGCAGTACTTC.

This clonotype occurred once. The J gene is TRBJ2-7, the V gene TRBV5-1, with TRBD1 identical over 8 bases. The CDR3 covers 13 residues. Germline assignment: CDR1 SGHRS and CDR2 YFSETQ. V lost 2 bases and J lost 8; bases outside the gene matches: 6. Written as DNA, the CDR3 is TGCGCCAGCAGCTTCAGGGGGCCATACAAGCAGTACTTC. It translates to CASSFRGPYKQYF.

This clonotype came up many times. The chain links TRBV6-2 or TRBV6-3 to TRBJ2-5; weak D call: TRBD1 (5 bases). CDR1 and CDR2 from the germline V gene are MNHEY and SVGEGT. V was cut by 7 bases and J by 1 base, with 13 bases left in between. This CDR3 contains 14 residues. Here the CDR3 DNA reads TGTGCCAGCAAAATACAGGCCTCCCAAGAGACCCAGTACTTC. Translation: CASKIQASQETQYF.

This chain uses TRBV28 with TRBJ2-7; tentatively, D is TRBD1 or TRBD2 (9 bases each). The CDR3 is made up of 18 amino acids. From germline, CDR1 is MDHEN and CDR2 SYDVKM. V was clipped by 5 bases and J by 2 bases, with 25 bases between them. The CDR3 reads CASSTGTGIAGVTYEQYF. CDR3 sequence (DNA): TGTGCCAGCAGTACTGGGACAGGGATAGCGGGGGTAACCTACGAGCAGTACTTC.

Only one count was recorded for this clonotype. The chain carries TRBV13 and TRBJ1-4; no definite D call. The length of the CDR3 is 13 residues. In germline, CDR1 is PRHDT, CDR2 FYEKMQ (reference sequence). Trimming cost V 11 bases and J 1 base, with 11 bases left between them. In DNA form, the CDR3 reads TGTGCCTTAGCGGATGGAACTAATGAAAAACTGTTTTTT. Protein sequence: CALADGTNEKLFF.

With regard to this clonotype: A clone one base away is much larger, so this may be a read error. The chain is built from TRBV10-3 and TRBJ2-3; tentatively, D is TRBD2 (6 bases). The CDR3 has 14 amino acids. Per germline, CDR1 ENHRY and CDR2 SYGVKD. V lost 8 bases and J 3 bases, leaving 15 bases between the germline ends. This CDR3 is CAIGGDFATDTQYF. Written as DNA, the CDR3 is TGTGCCATCGGAGGGGATTTTGCGACAGATACGCAGTATTTT.

V usage is TRBV20-1 and J usage is TRBJ2-3; 7 nucleotides line up with TRBD1. This CDR3 comprises 15 residues. In germline, CDR1 is DFQATT, CDR2 SNEGSKA (reference sequence). Germline trimming cut 3 bases from V and 2 bases from J; bases unmatched to any gene: 8. For the CDR3, the DNA is TGCAGTGCTAGGATGGGGACAGCAAACACAGATACGCAGTATTTT. Protein: CSARMGTANTDTQYF.

V is TRBV27 and J is TRBJ1-5, with 9 bases lining up with TRBD1. The CDR3 has 15 amino acids. Germline CDR1 and CDR2: MNHEY and SMNVEV (reference sequence). V dropped 4 bases and J dropped 7; count of bases not matched to a gene: 8. The DNA of the CDR3 is TGTGCCAGCAGTTCGCCCGGGGACAGGGCGCAGCCCCAGCATTTT. This translates into CASSSPGDRAQPQHF.

The table lists this clonotype with a few counts. The chain links TRBV12-3 or TRBV12-4 to TRBJ2-1; possible D gene TRBD2, 5 bases. V gave up 3 bases and J gave up 9 bases, with 12 bases separating them. The CDR3 runs 13 residues. DNA of the CDR3: TGTGCCAGCAGTTTTTCGGACTGGAGTGAGCAGTTCTTC. Residues: CASSFSDWSEQFF.

This clonotype was observed a handful of times. This chain joins TRBV7-9 and TRBJ2-5; 9 bases align to TRBD1. J lost 5 bases, V lost 2 bases, and 3 bases had no gene match. This CDR3 contains 14 residues. Germline CDR1 is SEHNR and CDR2 is FQNEAQ (reference sequence). Here the CDR3 DNA reads TGTGCCAGCAGCTTAAAACAGGGGGCCGAGACCCAGTACTTC. Amino acid sequence: CASSLKQGAETQYF.

Only a few counts were recorded for this clonotype. The chain is built from TRBV5-1 and TRBJ2-1; the D is unclear. This CDR3 is 14 amino acids long. Trimming stripped 0 bases from V and 10 bases from J, with 14 bases between. Germline V gene sequence: CDR1 SGHRS, CDR2 YFSETQ. The CDR3 nucleotides are TGCGCCAGCAGCTTGGCCGTTGACTTTTTCGAGCAGTTCTTC. As protein: CASSLAVDFFEQFF.

This clonotype has a count of ten or more. This rearrangement joins TRBV5-5 to TRBJ1-2; 8 bases map to TRBD1. The J segment lost 3 bases and the V segment lost 4 bases, leaving 11 bases of the junction unmatched. Germline V gives CDR1 SGHKS, CDR2 YYEKEE (reference sequence). The CDR3 is made up of 16 amino acids. This CDR3 reads CASSAIETGEDYGYTF. The CDR3 DNA is TGTGCCAGCAGCGCCATAGAGACAGGGGAGGACTATGGCTACACCTTC.

This clonotype showed up many times. The V gene is TRBV4-3, the J gene TRBJ2-2, with D possibly matching TRBD1 (6 bases). This CDR3 has 15 amino acids. V gave up 0 bases and J gave up 4 bases, with 9 bases separating them. The germline V gene has CDR1 LGHNA and CDR2 YSLEER. The CDR3 DNA reads TGCGCCAGCAGCCAAGAGGACAGAAGCACCGGGGAGCTGTTTTTT. Translating it yields CASSQEDRSTGELFF.

This clonotype was detected a few times. The chain carries TRBV28 and TRBJ2-3; D tentatively fits TRBD1 or TRBD2 (5 bases each). This CDR3 contains 13 residues. CDR1 and CDR2 from the germline V gene are MDHEN and SYDVKM. Trimming pared 11 bases from V and 0 bases from J, leaving 12 bases between. As DNA, the CDR3 is TGTGCCGGTGGGGGAGCCAGCACAGATACGCAGTATTTT. Amino acid sequence: CAGGGASTDTQYF.

This clonotype was seen a single time. At one of its ends the junction is not consistent with the germline gene, which may arise from a read error. The V and J genes are TRBV5-5 and TRBJ2-7, with 12 nucleotides matching TRBD2. Germline V gives CDR1 SGHKS, CDR2 YYEKEE (reference sequence). The CDR3 is 16 residues long. The CDR3 region has the DNA TGTGCTAGCAGCTCTTACCTAGCGGGGGGGCGCGGTGAGCAGTACTTC. Protein sequence: CASSSYLAGGRGEQYF.

This clonotype turned up a few times. The chain couples TRBV20-1 to TRBJ2-4; D is tentatively TRBD1 or TRBD2 (5 bases each). CDR1 is DFQATT, CDR2 SNEGSKA, per germline (reference sequence). Trimming stripped 3 bases from V and 5 bases from J, with 8 bases between. The CDR3 extends over 12 amino acids. The CDR3, as DNA: TGCAGTGCTAGGGGACGGGAAAACATTCAGTACTTC. This translates into CSARGRENIQYF.

There are many counts of this clonotype. The CDR3 region has the DNA TGTGCCAGCAGCGCTAGACCGCAAGGGGTAGACGAGCAGTACTTC. Residues: CASSARPQGVDEQYF. V usage is TRBV9 and J usage is TRBJ2-7, with D possibly being TRBD1 (5 bases). The CDR3 totals 15 residues. Germline-derived CDR1 and CDR2 are SGDLS and YYNGEE. V lost 3 bases and J lost 5, with 18 bases in between.

The chain couples TRBV11-2 to TRBJ2-1; D perhaps matches TRBD2 (6 bases). There are 17 residues in the CDR3. Trimming took off 2 bases at V and 4 bases at J, with 18 bases between the two ends. CDR1 is SGHAT and CDR2 is FQNNGV in the germline V gene. CDR3 coding DNA: TGTGCCAGCAGCTTATTTTACGGCGGGGCTTTATACAATGAGCAGTTCTTC. Protein sequence: CASSLFYGGALYNEQFF.

This clonotype was seen repeatedly, ten times or more. The V call is TRBV12-3 or TRBV12-4, the J call TRBJ2-1; D is uncertain. The CDR3 length is 16 residues. The V end lost 2 bases, the J end lost 12 bases, and 23 bases lay between the germline ends. This chain's CDR3 is CASSLFSTLNYGRQFF. For the CDR3, the DNA is TGTGCCAGCAGTTTATTCTCGACTCTAAACTATGGGCGGCAGTTCTTC.

This rearrangement joins TRBV7-2 to TRBJ1-2, with D maybe TRBD1 (5 bases). Germline lookup yields CDR1 SGHTA and CDR2 FQGNSA. CDR3 length: 13 amino acids. V lost 4 bases and J lost 3, with 9 bases in between. The CDR3 DNA reads as TGTGCCAGCAGCTCACCAGGGTACTATGGCTACACCTTC. Translation gives CASSSPGYYGYTF.

As for this clonotype: This clone may be a read error of a much larger clone one base away. This chain links TRBV5-6 with TRBJ2-3; D tentatively reads TRBD1 or TRBD2 (6 bases each). V shed 6 bases and J shed 6 bases, with 26 bases lying between them. Germline loops: CDR1 SGHDT, CDR2 YYEEEE. The CDR3 has 17 residues. The CDR3 here is CASTLDRGRVRMDTQYF. The CDR3 region has the DNA TGTGCCAGCACCTTAGACCGGGGGCGCGTCAGGATGGATACGCAGTATTTT. The full variable domain, its missing parts supplied by reference TRBV5-6 and TRBJ2-3, is DAGVTQSPTHLIKTRGQQVTLRCSPKSGHDTVSWYQQALGQGPQFIFQYYEEEERQRGNFPDRFSGHQFPNYSSELNVNALLLGDSALYLCASTLDRGRVRMDTQYFGPGTRLTVL.